The 12 T cell receptor beta chains below all came from one sample that was sequenced in a study of molecular identifiers for immune sequencing clone quantification. A single record per CDR3 protein comes from TCRdb applying MiXCR to the PCR reads. The sample lists fewer than 25,000 distinct CDR3 sequences; more than 15% were seen once. Sequenced: naive CD8+ T cells from blood, with Jurkat cell RNA spiked in. The subset: FACS-sorted CD8+CD4-CCR7+CD45RA+ naive T cells. Receptors were obtained from a human donor in good health. Some libraries in this study had Jurkat cell RNA spiked in.

The chain couples TRBV6-2 or TRBV6-3 to TRBJ2-7; D uncertain. This CDR3 has 11 residues. Per germline, CDR1 MNHEY and CDR2 SVGEGT. The V end was cut by 2 bases, the J end by 4 bases, with 3 bases between. The CDR3 nucleotides read TGTGCCAGCAGTTACCAGTACGAGCAGTACTTC. Its translation: CASSYQYEQYF.

This clonotype was found many times. The chain employs TRBV12-3 or TRBV12-4 and TRBJ2-3; 7 bases agree with TRBD1. The CDR3 loop spans 14 amino acids. J gave up 1 base and V 5 bases, and 3 bases lay outside the gene matches. Written as DNA, the CDR3 is TGTGCCAGCAGTCACCAGGGGGGCACAGATACGCAGTATTTT. Protein sequence: CASSHQGGTDTQYF.

Note on this clonotype: This may arise from a read error, as a much more abundant clone is one base away. V and J are TRBV27 and TRBJ1-5; a possible D gene is TRBD1 (6 bases). In germline, CDR1 is MNHEY, CDR2 SMNVEV (reference sequence). The CDR3 consists of 14 residues. DNA for the CDR3: TGTGCCAGCAGTCCCCTCACAGGGAATCAGCCCCGGCATTTT. It translates to CASSPLTGNQPRHF.

Of note for this clonotype: This may be a read error, as it is one base from a much larger clone. The gene calls are TRBV7-8 and TRBJ2-7; D is perhaps TRBD1 (6 bases). V was cut by 5 bases and J by 2 bases, with 19 bases left in between. CDR3 length: 16 residues. Germline V gives CDR1 SGHVS, CDR2 FQNEAQ. CDR3 in amino acids: CASSPMTGQSAYEQYF. Written as DNA, the CDR3 is TGTGCCAGCAGCCCGATGACTGGACAGTCAGCCTACGAGCAGTACTTC.

This clonotype was detected many times. V usage is TRBV6-2 or TRBV6-3 and J usage is TRBJ2-1, with D perhaps TRBD1 or TRBD2 (5 bases each). This CDR3 contains 15 residues. Germline V CDR1 and CDR2: MNHEY, SVGEGT. V lost 6 bases and J lost 0, with 12 bases in between. This CDR3 is CASRIGGSSYNEQFF. The CDR3 DNA is TGTGCCAGCAGAATTGGGGGTAGCTCCTACAATGAGCAGTTCTTC.

As for this clonotype: A read error may explain this, as a much larger clone is one base away. This rearrangement joins TRBV19 to TRBJ1-1; D gene unclear. Trimming took 9 bases from V and 6 from J, leaving 11 bases between them. CDR1 LNHDA and CDR2 SQIVND come from the germline V gene (reference sequence). This CDR3 has 11 amino acids. The DNA of the CDR3 is TGTGCCAGAGGCGGACTTTCTGAAGCTTTCTTT. This gives the protein CARGGLSEAFF.

At least ten counts were recorded for this clonotype. The V and J genes are TRBV28 and TRBJ1-5; D not certain. CDR1 MDHEN and CDR2 SYDVKM come from the germline V gene. V was trimmed by 3 bases and J by 4 bases, leaving 7 bases between them. This CDR3 is 13 amino acids long. CDR3 DNA: TGTGCCAGCAGTTTCCTCGCTAATCAGCCCCAGCATTTT. Residues: CASSFLANQPQHF. Full variable domain (missing parts from reference TRBV28 and TRBJ1-5): DVKVTQSSRYLVKRTGEKVFLECVQDMDHENMFWYRQDPGLGLRLIYFSYDVKMKEKGDIPEGYSVSREKKERFSLILESASTNQTSMYLCASSFLANQPQHFGDGTRLSIL.

This clonotype was detected ten times or more. This rearrangement joins TRBV20-1 to TRBJ2-1; D is uncertain. V lost 4 bases to trimming and J lost 1 base, with 14 bases between them. CDR1 and CDR2 from the germline V gene are DFQATT and SNEGSKA (reference sequence). This CDR3 comprises 15 residues. The CDR3 region has the DNA TGCAGTGCTAATAACTGGGGTGAATCCTACAATGAGCAGTTCTTC. Residues: CSANNWGESYNEQFF.

Comment on this clonotype: A much larger clone differs from this one at a single base, so this may be a read error. This likely comes from a read error, as the CDR3 has no conserved phenylalanine or tryptophan at its end. J is TRBJ2-3 and V is TRBV9; 7 positions match TRBD2. The V and J ends lost 0 bases and 2 bases, in that order; junction bases with no gene match: 3. The V gene's germline CDR1 is SGDLS and CDR2 YYNGEE. The CDR3 has 15 residues. The CDR3 region has the DNA TGTGCCAGCAGCGTAGGGGGACTACTCACAGATACGCAGTATCTT. It is translated as CASSVGGLLTDTQYL.

This clonotype was picked up many times. This rearrangement joins TRBV2 to TRBJ2-3, with 9 bases aligning to TRBD1. J lost 5 bases, V lost 10 bases, and 7 bases had no gene match. CDR3 length: 13 amino acids. Looked up from germline, CDR1 is SNHLY and CDR2 is FYNNEI. Written as DNA, the CDR3 is TGTGCCATCGGGACAGGGACGGGAGATACGCAGTATTTT. It translates to CAIGTGTGDTQYF. Looking up the rest from reference TRBV2 and TRBJ2-3 gives the full variable domain: EPEVTQTPSHQVTQMGQEVILRCVPISNHLYFYWYRQILGQKVEFLVSFYNNEISEKSEIFDDQFSVERPDGSNFTLKIRSTKLEDSAMYFCAIGTGTGDTQYFGPGTRLTVL.

V is TRBV7-6 and J is TRBJ2-3; 7 bases agree with TRBD1. Trimming at V came to 4 bases and at J to 0 bases, leaving 7 bases not matched to a gene. Germline CDR1 reads SGHVS; CDR2 reads FNYEAQ. This CDR3 comprises 16 residues. In nucleotides, the CDR3 is TGTGCCAGCAGCTCAACAGGGGCCACTAGCACAGATACGCAGTATTTT. This translates into CASSSTGATSTDTQYF. Full variable domain (outside the CDR3, taken from reference TRBV7-6 and TRBJ2-3): GAGVSQSPRYKVTKRGQDVALRCDPISGHVSLYWYRQALGQGPEFLTYFNYEAQQDKSGLPNDRFSAERPEGSISTLTIQRTEQRDSAMYRCASSSTGATSTDTQYFGPGTRLTVL.

This clonotype has a handful of counts. V and J are TRBV6-6 and TRBJ2-2; 7 nucleotides line up with TRBD1. Germline V lookup: CDR1 MNHNY, CDR2 SVGAGI (reference sequence). The V segment lost 10 bases and the J segment 5 bases; nucleotides outside the gene matches: 7. This CDR3 has 13 residues. The CDR3 sequence: CATSQGETGELFF. Written as DNA, the CDR3 is TGTGCCACATCCCAGGGGGAGACCGGGGAGCTGTTTTTT.